This T cell receptor (beta chain) was captured by sequencing in a study of blood T cell repertoires in COVID-19. Study overall: The cDNA or gDNA used as material had been derived from T cells, B-cell-depleted T cells, or PBMCs.

Per the original data handling: Estimates of nucleated cell counts were drawn from the amplification of reference gene primers. The table came from immunoSEQ multiplex PCR; TCRdb's copy has only in-frame clones and leaves some out. That table furnishes V, J and clone size, whereas the DNA furnished D and trimming. In the table there are 210,000 or so clones, more than 75% of which are singletons. The age range of participants was about 18 to 95 years, with residence in roughly 25 US areas. The table lists this clone with a few counts. The source of this sequence is a man aged 30 to 39 with acute COVID-19. The specimen was PBMCs or T cells enriched from blood (not recorded which).

The CDR3 DNA reads TGTGCCAGCAGCCCTATAGGGAGCGGCACAGATACGCAGTATTTT. Translated, it gives CASSPIGSGTDTQYF. This chain links TRBV7-3 with TRBJ2-3; perhaps TRBD2 as D (5 bases). V was cut by 5 bases and J by 1 base, with 13 bases left in between. The CDR3 runs to 15 residues. Germline CDR1 is SGHTA and CDR2 is FQGTGA.